One sample yielded the 23 T cell receptor beta chains listed below, sequenced in a study of OX40 agonist ivuxolimab in advanced cancers. TCRdb's copy holds only in-frame clones and misses some; the assay was immunoSEQ multiplex PCR. In the table there are under 100,000 clones, 75% to 90% of which are singletons. The starting material was CD4+ or CD8+ T cells sorted from blood, obtained in a trial of the OX40 agonist ivuxolimab. These TCRs come from an adult with an advanced solid tumor such as melanoma, head and neck, liver or kidney cancer.

The chain carries TRBV19 and TRBJ2-2; TRBD1 matches at 10 bases. Trimming removed 5 bases from V and 4 bases from J; junction bases left unmatched: 1. The CDR3 loop spans 14 amino acids. Looked up from germline, CDR1 is LNHDA and CDR2 is SQIVND (reference sequence). In DNA form, the CDR3 reads TGTGCCAGTAGTCGGGACAGGGGCACCGGGGAGCTGTTTTTT. It is translated as CASSRDRGTGELFF.

The V gene is TRBV2, the J gene TRBJ1-1; D is unclear. From germline, CDR1 is SNHLY and CDR2 FYNNEI. The length of the CDR3 is 14 residues. Trimming cost V 2 bases and J 4 bases, with 11 bases left between them. The CDR3 region is CASSENRPGTEAFF. The CDR3 DNA follows: TGTGCCAGCAGTGAAAATAGGCCGGGCACTGAAGCTTTCTTT.

This clone has only one observation. The chain links TRBV11-2 to TRBJ2-7; 13 positions match TRBD2. CDR1 and CDR2 from the germline V gene are SGHAT and FQNNGV. The length of the CDR3 is 16 residues. V shed 5 bases and J 7 bases; nucleotides not matched to a gene: 11. CDR3 sequence (DNA): TGTGCCAGCAGCCCGATACTAGCGGGGGGGCCTGGGGAGCAGTACTTC. This translates into CASSPILAGGPGEQYF.

The V call is TRBV9, the J call TRBJ1-1; maybe TRBD1 (5 bases). Germline loops: CDR1 SGDLS, CDR2 YYNGEE. The length of the CDR3 is 14 residues. Trimming stripped 8 bases from V and 3 bases from J, with 17 bases between. The CDR3 DNA sequence: TGTGCCAGAGAACCCAGGGCATCATACACTGAAGCTTTCTTT. Translating it yields CAREPRASYTEAFF.

The chain carries TRBV5-1 and TRBJ2-7; 11 positions match TRBD2. Unmatched junction bases numbered 5, after V lost 3 bases and J lost 3 bases. The length of the CDR3 is 15 residues. Looked up from germline, CDR1 is SGHRS and CDR2 is YFSETQ. The CDR3 here is CASSSGTSGVYEQYF. As DNA, the CDR3 is TGCGCCAGCAGCTCGGGGACTAGCGGCGTCTACGAGCAGTACTTC.

The chain couples TRBV7-8 to TRBJ1-6, with 10 positions matching TRBD1. The V gene's germline CDR1 is SGHVS and CDR2 FQNEAQ. The CDR3 runs to 17 residues. V shed 4 bases and J 7 bases; nucleotides not matched to a gene: 10. CDR3 bases: TGTGCCAGCAGCTCCGACAGGGGGCGGGGTAGGAATTCACCCCTCCACTTT. This codes for CASSSDRGRGRNSPLHF.

The rearrangement joins TRBV14 to TRBJ2-1, with D perhaps TRBD1 (5 bases). The germline gives CDR1 SGHDN, CDR2 FVKESK. Trimming cost V 0 bases and J 7 bases, with 19 bases left between them. This CDR3 has 17 residues. CDR3 nucleotides: TGTGCCAGCAGCCAAGAACTCCAGGGCCCAAATTTGAATGAGCAGTTCTTC. Translation: CASSQELQGPNLNEQFF. The full variable domain, in which reference TRBV14 and TRBJ2-1 provide the parts outside the CDR3, is EAGVTQFPSHSVIEKGQTVTLRCDPISGHDNLYWYRRVMGKEIKFLLHFVKESKQDESGMPNNRFLAERTGGTYSTLKVQPAELEDSGVYFCASSQELQGPNLNEQFFGPGTRLTVL.

The chain joins TRBV2 to TRBJ2-3; D possibly corresponds to TRBD2 (6 bases). Germline V gene data show CDR1 as SNHLY and CDR2 as FYNNEI. CDR3 length: 15 amino acids. Trimming pared 6 bases from V and 2 bases from J, leaving 15 bases between. The CDR3 sequence is CASRDGSGNTDTQYF. The DNA for the CDR3 is TGTGCCAGCAGGGATGGTAGCGGAAACACAGATACGCAGTATTTT. The full variable domain, in which reference TRBV2 and TRBJ2-3 provide the parts outside the CDR3, is EPEVTQTPSHQVTQMGQEVILRCVPISNHLYFYWYRQILGQKVEFLVSFYNNEISEKSEIFDDQFSVERPDGSNFTLKIRSTKLEDSAMYFCASRDGSGNTDTQYFGPGTRLTVL.

The chain combines TRBV18 with TRBJ2-5, with D perhaps matching TRBD2 (6 bases). Germline CDR1 is KGHSH and CDR2 is LQKENI. Trimming shortened V by 3 bases and J by 5 bases, and 13 bases separated the two germline ends. CDR3 length: 14 residues. The CDR3 region has the DNA TGTGCCAGCTCACCGGACTGGGGGAGGGAGACCCAGTACTTC. Its protein is CASSPDWGRETQYF.

The sample holds one count of this clone. This chain uses TRBV4-1 with TRBJ2-5, with 13 bases that match TRBD2. The CDR3 covers 14 residues. Per germline, CDR1 MGHRA and CDR2 YSYEKL. V was clipped by 7 bases and J by 6 bases; unmatched bases: 5. In DNA, the CDR3 is TGCGCCAGCAAGGGACTAGCGGGAATGCAGACCCAGTACTTC. This encodes CASKGLAGMQTQYF.

The V call is TRBV29-1, the J call TRBJ1-3, with TRBD1 as a possible D gene (5 bases). CDR3 length: 12 amino acids. In germline, CDR1 is SQVTM, CDR2 ANQGSEA. Trimming took 7 bases from V and 2 from J, leaving 9 bases between them. In DNA form, the CDR3 reads TGCAGCGCATCGACAGCTGGAAACACCATATATTTT. Translation: CSASTAGNTIYF.

The J gene is TRBJ2-1, the V gene TRBV6-5, with 8 bases identical to TRBD2. Germline CDR1 and CDR2: MNHEY and SVGAGI. The CDR3 runs 15 residues. Germline trimming cut 6 bases from V and 5 bases from J; bases unmatched to any gene: 9. The CDR3, as DNA: TGTGCCAGCAGCTCAGCGGGAGCTGGGCACAATGAGCAGTTCTTC. Its protein is CASSSAGAGHNEQFF.

V gene TRBV7-8 combines with J gene TRBJ1-1; D remains unclear. CDR3 size: 15 residues. The ends were cut back, 1 base at V and 5 bases at J, with 14 bases in the middle. Germline V gives CDR1 SGHVS, CDR2 FQNEAQ. The CDR3 sequence: CASSLGAGMGTEAFF. For the CDR3, the DNA is TGTGCCAGCAGCTTAGGTGCGGGCATGGGAACTGAAGCTTTCTTT.

The chain couples TRBV6-5 to TRBJ1-2, with no clear D. Trimming pared 4 bases from V and 5 bases from J, leaving 11 bases between. Germline values: CDR1 MNHEY, CDR2 SVGAGI. The CDR3 sequence is 13 residues long. The CDR3 reads CASSLSQLYGYTF. Here the CDR3 DNA reads TGTGCCAGCAGTTTGTCACAACTTTATGGCTACACCTTC.

The chain links TRBV19 to TRBJ1-3; 7 nucleotides match TRBD1. The length of the CDR3 is 22 residues. Germline values: CDR1 LNHDA, CDR2 SQIVND (reference sequence). The trim removed 0 bases at V and 0 bases at J, leaving 20 bases unmatched. CDR3 protein: CASSIDFPPRDRRFYSGNTIYF. Written as DNA, the CDR3 is TGTGCCAGTAGTATAGATTTTCCCCCCCGGGACAGAAGATTCTACTCTGGAAACACCATATATTTT. Full variable domain (rest looked up from reference TRBV19 and TRBJ1-3): DGGITQSPKYLFRKEGQNVTLSCEQNLNHDAMYWYRQDPGQGLRLIYYSQIVNDFQKGDIAEGYSVSREKKESFPLTVTSAQKNPTAFYLCASSIDFPPRDRRFYSGNTIYFGEGSWLTVV.

The chain employs TRBV18 and TRBJ2-7, with 10 bases identical to TRBD1. This CDR3 region has 14 residues. Unmatched junction bases numbered 6, after V lost 4 bases and J lost 6 bases. Germline CDR1 reads KGHSH; CDR2 reads LQKENI. The CDR3 spells CASSLGTGDVEQYF. CDR3 bases: TGTGCCAGCTCACTGGGGACAGGGGATGTCGAGCAGTACTTC.

This sequence joins TRBV7-9 and TRBJ1-1, with 8 bases identical to TRBD1. V gave up 5 bases and J gave up 6 bases; unmatched junction bases: 8. This CDR3 contains 14 residues. Per germline, CDR1 SEHNR and CDR2 FQNEAQ (reference sequence). CDR3 DNA sequence: TGTGCCAGCAGCGAAACCTCGGGACAGGCTGAAGCTTTCTTT. Amino acid sequence: CASSETSGQAEAFF.

The rearrangement uses TRBV19 and TRBJ2-7, with 13 bases aligning to TRBD2. Trimming removed 1 base from V and 5 bases from J; junction bases left unmatched: 5. The CDR3 spans 16 residues. The germline V gene has CDR1 LNHDA and CDR2 SQIVND (reference sequence). In nucleotides, the CDR3 is TGTGCCAGTAGTATAGGGACTAGCGGGGGCTGCAACGAGCAGTACTTC. It specifies CASSIGTSGGCNEQYF.

The chain joins TRBV27 to TRBJ1-1; TRBD1 is a possible D gene (6 bases). With 0 bases removed from V and 1 base from J, the gap between germline ends came to 9 bases. This CDR3 has 15 amino acids. Germline CDR1 and CDR2: MNHEY and SMNVEV (reference sequence). CDR3 in DNA: TGTGCCAGCAGTTTATCGAGGACAGAGAACACTGAAGCTTTCTTT. Its translation: CASSLSRTENTEAFF.

The chain has TRBV2 and TRBJ2-5, with a tentative D call TRBD1 (6 bases). The V end was cut by 7 bases, the J end by 3 bases, with 6 bases between. The germline gives CDR1 SNHLY, CDR2 FYNNEI. The CDR3 has 11 residues. The CDR3 DNA reads TGTGCCAGCAAGGGGGAAGAGACCCAGTACTTC. Translating it yields CASKGEETQYF.

The CDR3 coding sequence is TGTGCCAGTAGTATAGGGCCAAACTCCTACGAGCAGTACTTC. Translated, it gives CASSIGPNSYEQYF. The chain is built from TRBV19 and TRBJ2-7, with D unclear. The CDR3 covers 14 residues. Between the trimmed V and J ends, which lost 1 base and 0 bases, there was a span of 7 bases. The germline CDR1 and CDR2 sequences are LNHDA and SQIVND (reference sequence).

The chain has TRBV7-9 and TRBJ1-1; 8 nucleotides agree with TRBD1. This CDR3 is 14 amino acids long. V lost 4 bases to trimming and J lost 1 base; unmatched junction nucleotides: 2. Looked up from germline, CDR1 is SEHNR and CDR2 is FQNEAQ (reference sequence). CDR3 DNA: TGTGCCAGCAGCTCGGGGACAGGGAACACTGAAGCTTTCTTT. Translating it yields CASSSGTGNTEAFF.

This clone was counted a single time. This chain links TRBV7-3 with TRBJ1-4, with 7 bases that match TRBD1. From germline, CDR1 is SGHTA and CDR2 FQGTGA. CDR3 length: 15 amino acids. V lost 5 bases, J lost 3 bases, and 6 bases stayed unmatched. The CDR3 protein is CASSLRGPPNEKLFF. The CDR3 coding sequence is TGTGCCAGCAGCCTTAGGGGGCCGCCTAATGAAAAACTGTTTTTT.